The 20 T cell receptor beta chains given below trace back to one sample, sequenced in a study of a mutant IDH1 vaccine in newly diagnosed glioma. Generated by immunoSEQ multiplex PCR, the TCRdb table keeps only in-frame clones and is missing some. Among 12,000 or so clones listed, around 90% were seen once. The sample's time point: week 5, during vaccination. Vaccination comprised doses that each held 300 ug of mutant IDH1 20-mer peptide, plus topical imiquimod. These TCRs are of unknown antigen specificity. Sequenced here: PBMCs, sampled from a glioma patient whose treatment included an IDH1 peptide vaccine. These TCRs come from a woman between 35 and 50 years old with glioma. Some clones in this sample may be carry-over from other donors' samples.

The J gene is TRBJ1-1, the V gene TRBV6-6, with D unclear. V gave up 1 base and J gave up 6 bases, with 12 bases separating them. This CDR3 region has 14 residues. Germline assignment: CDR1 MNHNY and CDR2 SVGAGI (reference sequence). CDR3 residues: CASSYFGEEAEAFF. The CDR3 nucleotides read TGTGCCAGCAGTTACTTCGGGGAGGAGGCTGAAGCTTTCTTT.

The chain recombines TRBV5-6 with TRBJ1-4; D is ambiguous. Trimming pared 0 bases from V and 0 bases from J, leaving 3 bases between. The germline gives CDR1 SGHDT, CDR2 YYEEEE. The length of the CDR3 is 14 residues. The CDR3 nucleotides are TGTGCCAGCAGCTTGGGGGCAACTAATGAAAAACTGTTTTTT. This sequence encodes CASSLGATNEKLFF.

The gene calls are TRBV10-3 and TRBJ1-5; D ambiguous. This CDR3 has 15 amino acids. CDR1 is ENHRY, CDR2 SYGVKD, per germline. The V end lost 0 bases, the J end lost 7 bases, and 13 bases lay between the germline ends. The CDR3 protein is CAISESVLVGQPQHF. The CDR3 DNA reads TGTGCCATCAGTGAGTCTGTCCTGGTGGGACAGCCCCAGCATTTT.

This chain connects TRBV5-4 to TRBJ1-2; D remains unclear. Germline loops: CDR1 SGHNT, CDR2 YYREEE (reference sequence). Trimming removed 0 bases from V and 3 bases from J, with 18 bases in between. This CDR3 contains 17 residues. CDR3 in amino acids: CASSLDFVGGPYYGYTF. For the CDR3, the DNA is TGTGCCAGCAGCTTGGATTTCGTCGGCGGTCCCTACTATGGCTACACCTTC.

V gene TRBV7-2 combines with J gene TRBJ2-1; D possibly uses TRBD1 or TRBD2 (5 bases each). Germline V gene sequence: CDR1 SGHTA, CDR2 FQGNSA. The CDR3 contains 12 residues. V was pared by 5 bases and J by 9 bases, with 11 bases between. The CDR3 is CASSLLGGEQFF. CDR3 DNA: TGTGCCAGCAGCCTTCTTGGGGGTGAGCAGTTCTTC.

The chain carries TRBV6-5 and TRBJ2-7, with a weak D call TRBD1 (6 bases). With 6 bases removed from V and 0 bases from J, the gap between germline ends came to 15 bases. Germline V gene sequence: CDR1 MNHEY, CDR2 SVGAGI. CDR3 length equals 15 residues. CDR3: CASSLDSYSSYEQYF. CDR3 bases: TGTGCCAGCAGCCTGGACAGTTACAGCTCCTACGAGCAGTACTTC.

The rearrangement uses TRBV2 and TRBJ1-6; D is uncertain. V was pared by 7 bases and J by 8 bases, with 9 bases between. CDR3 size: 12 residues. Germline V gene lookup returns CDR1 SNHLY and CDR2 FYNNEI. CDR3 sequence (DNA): TGTGCCAGCAAAGGCGGGGATTCACCCCTCCACTTT. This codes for CASKGGDSPLHF.

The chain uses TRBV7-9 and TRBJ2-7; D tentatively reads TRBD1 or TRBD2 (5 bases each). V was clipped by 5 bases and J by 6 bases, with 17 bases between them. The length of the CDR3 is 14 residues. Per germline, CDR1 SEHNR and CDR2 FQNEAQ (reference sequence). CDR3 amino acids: CASSVRDGPGEQYF. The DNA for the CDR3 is TGTGCCAGCAGCGTCCGGGACGGTCCGGGCGAGCAGTACTTC.

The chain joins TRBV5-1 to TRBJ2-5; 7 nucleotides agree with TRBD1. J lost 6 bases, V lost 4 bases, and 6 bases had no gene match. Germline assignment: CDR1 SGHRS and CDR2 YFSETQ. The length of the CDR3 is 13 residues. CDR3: CASSRQGHQTQYF. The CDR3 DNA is TGCGCCAGCAGCCGACAGGGACACCAGACCCAGTACTTC. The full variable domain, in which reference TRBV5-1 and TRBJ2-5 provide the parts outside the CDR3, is KAGVTQTPRYLIKTRGQQVTLSCSPISGHRSVSWYQQTPGQGLQFLFEYFSETQRNKGNFPGRFSGRQFSNSRSEMNVSTLELGDSALYLCASSRQGHQTQYFGPGTRLLVL.

CDR3 residues: CASSPTQGAVEQYF. The CDR3 DNA reads TGTGCCAGCAGCCCTACCCAGGGGGCCGTGGAGCAGTACTTC. V gene TRBV7-8 combines with J gene TRBJ2-7, with 8 bases fitting TRBD1. The germline V gene encodes CDR1 SGHVS and CDR2 FQNEAQ. Trimming at V came to 5 bases and at J to 7 bases, leaving 10 bases not matched to a gene. The CDR3 has 14 amino acids.

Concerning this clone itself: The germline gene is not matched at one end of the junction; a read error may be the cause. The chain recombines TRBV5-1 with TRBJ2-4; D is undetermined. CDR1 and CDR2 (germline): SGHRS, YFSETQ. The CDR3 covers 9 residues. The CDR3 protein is CASSSWQNF. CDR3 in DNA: TGCGCCAGCAGCTCTTGGCAGAACTTC.

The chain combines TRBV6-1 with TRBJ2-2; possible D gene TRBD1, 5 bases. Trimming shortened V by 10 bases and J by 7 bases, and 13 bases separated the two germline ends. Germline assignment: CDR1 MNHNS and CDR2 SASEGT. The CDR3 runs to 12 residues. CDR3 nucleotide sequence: TGTGCCACCAACAGGCTAAACGGGGAGCTGTTTTTT. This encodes CATNRLNGELFF.

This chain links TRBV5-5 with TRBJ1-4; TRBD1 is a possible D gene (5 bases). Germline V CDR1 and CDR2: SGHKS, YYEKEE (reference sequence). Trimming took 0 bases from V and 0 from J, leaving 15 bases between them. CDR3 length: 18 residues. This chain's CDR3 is CASSLVRGGVATNEKLFF. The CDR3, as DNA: TGTGCCAGCAGCTTGGTCCGGGGGGGGGTTGCAACTAATGAAAAACTGTTTTTT.

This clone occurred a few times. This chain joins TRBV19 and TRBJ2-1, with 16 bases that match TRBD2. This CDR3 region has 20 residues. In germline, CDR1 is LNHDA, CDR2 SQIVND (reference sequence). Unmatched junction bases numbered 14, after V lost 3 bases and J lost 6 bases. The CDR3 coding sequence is TGTGCCAGTAGTATGCCCCTTGTACCGGGACTAGCGGGGGGGCGCAATGAGCAGTTCTTC. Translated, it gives CASSMPLVPGLAGGRNEQFF.

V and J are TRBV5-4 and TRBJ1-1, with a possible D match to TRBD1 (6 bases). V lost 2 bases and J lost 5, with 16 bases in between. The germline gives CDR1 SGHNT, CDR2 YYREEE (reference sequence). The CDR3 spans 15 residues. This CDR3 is CASSLPGGGVTEAFF. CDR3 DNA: TGTGCCAGCAGCTTACCGGGAGGGGGAGTGACTGAAGCTTTCTTT. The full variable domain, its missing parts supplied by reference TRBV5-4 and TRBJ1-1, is ETGVTQSPTHLIKTRGQQVTLRCSSQSGHNTVSWYQQALGQGPQFIFQYYREEENGRGNFPPRFSGLQFPNYSSELNVNALELDDSALYLCASSLPGGGVTEAFFGQGTRLTVV.

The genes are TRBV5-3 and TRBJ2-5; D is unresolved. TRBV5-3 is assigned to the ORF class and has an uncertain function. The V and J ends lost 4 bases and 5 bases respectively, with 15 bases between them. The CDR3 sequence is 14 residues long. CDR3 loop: CARSPKGKRETQYF. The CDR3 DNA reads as TGTGCCAGAAGCCCAAAAGGAAAACGGGAGACCCAGTACTTC.

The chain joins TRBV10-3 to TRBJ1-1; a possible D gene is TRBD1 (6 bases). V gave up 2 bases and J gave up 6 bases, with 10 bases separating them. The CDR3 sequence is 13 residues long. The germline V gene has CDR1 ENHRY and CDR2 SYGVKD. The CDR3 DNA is TGTGCCATCAGTGAGCAGGCAGGGGCTGAAGCTTTCTTT. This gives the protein CAISEQAGAEAFF.

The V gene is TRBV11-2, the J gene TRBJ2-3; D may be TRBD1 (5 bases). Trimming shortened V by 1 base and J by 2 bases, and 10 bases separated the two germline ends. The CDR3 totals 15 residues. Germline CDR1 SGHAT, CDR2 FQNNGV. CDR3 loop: CASSLVQGFTDTQYF. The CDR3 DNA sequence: TGTGCCAGCAGCTTAGTTCAGGGTTTCACAGATACGCAGTATTTT. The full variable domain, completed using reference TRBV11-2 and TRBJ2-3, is EAGVAQSPRYKIIEKRQSVAFWCNPISGHATLYWYQQILGQGPKLLIQFQNNGVVDDSQLPKDRFSAERLKGVDSTLKIQPAKLEDSAVYLCASSLVQGFTDTQYFGPGTRLTVL.

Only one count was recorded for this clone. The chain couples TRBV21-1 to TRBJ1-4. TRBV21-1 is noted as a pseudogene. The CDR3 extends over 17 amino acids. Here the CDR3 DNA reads TGTGCCAGCAGTTTCTGCGGCTACAAGGTGCATAATGAAAAACTGTTTTTT. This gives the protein CASSFCGYKVHNEKLFF.

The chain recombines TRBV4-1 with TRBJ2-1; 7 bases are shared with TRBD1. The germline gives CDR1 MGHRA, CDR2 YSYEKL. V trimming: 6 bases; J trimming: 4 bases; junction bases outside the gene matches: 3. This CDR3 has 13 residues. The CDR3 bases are TGCGCCAGCAGTCAGGGGGTTTACAATGAGCAGTTCTTC. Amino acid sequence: CASSQGVYNEQFF.